This TCR beta chain originates from a study of immune characterization of retroperitoneal liposarcoma. Germline CDR1 is MNHEY and CDR2 is SMNVEV (reference sequence). The CDR3 is 14 amino acids. Between the trimmed V and J ends, which lost 4 bases and 2 bases, there was a span of 10 bases. This clonotype has a handful of counts. MiXCR was run by TCRdb on the PCR reads, yielding one entry per CDR3 protein. The profile shows about 4,100 distinct CDR3 sequences, around 30% of them singletons. The genes are TRBV27 and TRBJ2-3, with a tentative D call TRBD1 (6 bases). The sample was blood. The clonotype was recovered from a female donor with retroperitoneal liposarcoma. The CDR3 DNA is TGTGCCAGCAGTTCAGGGGTCGACACAGATACGCAGTATTTT. The encoded protein is CASSSGVDTDTQYF.